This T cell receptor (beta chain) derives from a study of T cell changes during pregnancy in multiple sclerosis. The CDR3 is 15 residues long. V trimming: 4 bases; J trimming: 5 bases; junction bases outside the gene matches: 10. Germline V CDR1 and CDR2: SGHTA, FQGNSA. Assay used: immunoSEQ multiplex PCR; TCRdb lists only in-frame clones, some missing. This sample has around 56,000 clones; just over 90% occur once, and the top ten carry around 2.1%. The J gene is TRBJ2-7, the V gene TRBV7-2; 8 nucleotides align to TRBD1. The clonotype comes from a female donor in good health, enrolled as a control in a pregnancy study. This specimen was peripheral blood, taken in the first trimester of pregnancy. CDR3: CASSSRTGNNHEQYF. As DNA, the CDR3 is TGTGCCAGCAGCTCCAGGACAGGGAATAACCACGAGCAGTACTTC.